A selection of T cell receptor beta chains follows, all from one sample in a study of Ad26.COV2.S vaccination and SARS-CoV-2 variants. The data were produced by immunoSEQ multiplex PCR, yet TCRdb's version contains in-frame clones alone and is incomplete. This table holds a few hundred thousand clones, more than 75% found once. Sample: peripheral blood, taken in a trial of Ad26.COV2.S vaccine versus placebo. These receptors were collected from a person between 18 and 59 years old who received the Ad26.COV2.S COVID-19 vaccine or a placebo. CDR3s include the opening cysteine and the closing phenylalanine or tryptophan. A D gene is named only where the DNA matches it firmly. Some rows mark clone size as missing; the rest say once, few, many or name a class of expanded clone.

TRBD1	TRBJ2-2	-	TRBV4-1	CASSQIGTGVLTGELFF	TGCGCCAGCAGCCAAATAGGGACAGGGGTCCTCACCGGGGAGCTGTTTTTT
TRBD2	TRBJ2-3	-	TRBV7-8	CASSLVLAGGKRGTDTQYF	TGTGCCAGCAGCTTAGTTCTAGCGGGGGGAAAACGGGGCACAGATACGCAGTATTTT
TRBD1	TRBJ1-4	-	TRBV6-6	CASRQRQGIGEKLFF	TGTGCCAGCAGGCAGAGACAGGGTATTGGTGAAAAACTGTTTTTT
-	TRBJ1-5	-	TRBV6-5	CASSYGQGEQPQHF	TGTGCCAGCAGTTACGGGCAGGGTGAGCAGCCCCAGCATTTT
-	TRBJ1-1	-	TRBV4-3	CASSQVGRGRAEAFF	TGCGCCAGCAGCCAAGTCGGCCGGGGTAGGGCTGAAGCTTTCTTT
TRBD1	TRBJ1-2	once	TRBV5-1	CASSLAPTGNYGYTF	TGCGCCAGCAGCTTGGCACCGACAGGGAACTATGGCTACACCTTC
-	TRBJ1-4	-	TRBV7-2	CASGPNGQFNEKLFF	TGTGCCAGCGGCCCGAATGGACAGTTTAATGAAAAACTGTTTTTT
TRBD2	TRBJ2-1	-	TRBV5-1	CASSLSSGVTSYNEQFF	TGCGCCAGCAGCTTATCTAGCGGGGTCACCTCCTACAATGAGCAGTTCTTC
-	TRBJ2-7	once	TRBV11-1	CASSLVEGPGSYEQYF	TGTGCCAGCAGCTTGGTTGAGGGCCCCGGCTCCTACGAGCAGTACTTC
TRBD2	TRBJ2-1	-	TRBV7-2	CASSSGLAGGPGFF	TGTGCCAGCAGCTCGGGACTAGCGGGGGGCCCAGGATTCTTC
-	TRBJ1-5	-	TRBV6-5	CASTLDGGGNQPQHF	TGTGCCAGCACCCTTGACGGTGGGGGCAATCAGCCCCAGCATTTT
TRBD1	TRBJ1-2	-	TRBV12-3/TRBV12-4	CASSRQGDYGYTF	TGTGCCAGCAGCCGACAGGGTGACTATGGCTACACCTTC
TRBD2	TRBJ2-1	-	TRBV27	CASSLRGSGGVLNNEQFF	TGTGCCAGCAGTTTAAGGGGTAGCGGGGGCGTCCTTAACAATGAGCAGTTCTTC
TRBD1	TRBJ2-1	-	TRBV9	CASSPRDRVWNEQFF	TGTGCCAGCAGCCCCCGGGACAGGGTCTGGAATGAGCAGTTCTTC
TRBD1	TRBJ2-5	-	TRBV27	CASSSDRGSGTQYF	TGTGCCAGCAGTTCGGACAGGGGATCGGGGACCCAGTACTTC
TRBD2	TRBJ2-3	once	TRBV29-1	CSVVWRGGRTDTQYF	TGCAGCGTAGTCTGGCGGGGGGGCCGTACAGATACGCAGTATTTT
-	TRBJ1-1	-	TRBV5-1	CASSSSSTNTEAFF	TGCGCCAGCAGCTCCTCATCGACGAACACTGAAGCTTTCTTT
-	TRBJ2-3	-	TRBV9	CASSVEWVGLGTDTQYF	TGTGCCAGCAGCGTAGAGTGGGTCGGGCTTGGCACAGATACGCAGTATTTT
-	TRBJ1-2	-	TRBV4-2	CASSLGRDTYNYGYTF	TGTGCCAGCAGCCTTGGTAGGGACACTTATAACTATGGCTACACCTTC
-	TRBJ2-2	-	TRBV25-1	CASSEFAGNTGELFF	TGTGCCAGCAGTGAATTTGCGGGGAACACCGGGGAGCTGTTTTTT
-	TRBJ1-1	-	TRBV5-1	CASSFTENTEAFF	TGCGCCAGCAGCTTCACAGAGAACACTGAAGCTTTCTTT
TRBD1	TRBJ1-1	once	TRBV5-1	CASSPNRGNTEAFF	TGCGCCAGCAGCCCAAACAGGGGGAACACTGAAGCTTTCTTT
-	TRBJ1-3	once	TRBV13	CASSLGLENTIYF	TGTGCCAGCAGCTTAGGCTTGGAAAACACCATATATTTT
-	TRBJ2-1	-	TRBV5-4	CASSPDRHNEQFF	TGTGCCAGCAGCCCGGACAGACACAATGAGCAGTTCTTC
-	TRBJ1-1	-	TRBV4-1	CASSHRAGPDEAFF	TGCGCCAGCAGCCATCGCGCCGGGCCTGATGAAGCTTTCTTT
-	TRBJ1-1	-	TRBV6-5	CASRNDRYTEAFF	TGTGCCAGCAGAAACGACAGGTACACTGAAGCTTTCTTT
-	TRBJ2-3	-	TRBV7-3	CASSLIATDTQYF	TGTGCCAGCAGCTTAATCGCCACAGATACGCAGTATTTT
-	TRBJ2-7	few	TRBV6-5	CASNTGYEQYF	TGTGCCAGCAACACAGGGTACGAGCAGTACTTC
TRBD1	TRBJ1-1	-	TRBV6-6	CASSPDRGTEAFF	TGTGCCAGCAGTCCGGACAGGGGGACTGAAGCTTTCTTT
TRBD1	TRBJ2-1	-	TRBV3-1/TRBV3-2	CASSVRDREYNEQFF	TGTGCCAGCAGCGTCCGGGACAGGGAGTACAATGAGCAGTTCTTC
-	TRBJ2-7	once	TRBV29-1	CSGGGGLSYEQYF	TGCAGCGGGGGAGGGGGGCTCTCCTACGAGCAGTACTTC
-	TRBJ2-5	-	TRBV7-9	CASSFETQYF	TGTGCCAGCTCATTCGAGACCCAGTACTTC
TRBD1	TRBJ1-1	-	TRBV5-6	CASSTDRAMNTEAFF	TGTGCCAGCAGCACGGACAGGGCCATGAACACTGAAGCTTTCTTT
-	TRBJ2-7	-	TRBV11-1	CASSFASGDIRDEQYF	TGTGCCAGCAGCTTCGCTTCAGGGGATATCCGGGACGAGCAGTACTTC
TRBD1	TRBJ2-2	-	TRBV2	CASSVPLHPGQGKLNTGELFF	TGTGCCAGCAGTGTCCCCCTTCATCCGGGACAGGGGAAGCTAAACACCGGGGAGCTGTTTTTT
-	TRBJ2-7	once	TRBV18	CASSPTGANYEQYF	TGTGCCAGCTCACCGACAGGAGCGAACTACGAGCAGTACTTC
-	TRBJ1-6	-	TRBV4-3	CASSQEADRVSPLHF	TGCGCCAGCAGCCAAGAGGCCGATAGGGTATCACCCCTCCACTTT
TRBD1	TRBJ1-1	few	TRBV27	CASGQGNTEAFF	TGTGCCAGTGGACAGGGGAACACTGAAGCTTTCTTT
-	TRBJ2-7	-	TRBV19	CASSIEDSPSYEQYF	TGTGCCAGTAGTATAGAGGACAGTCCGTCCTACGAGCAGTACTTC
-	TRBJ1-3	few	TRBV5-1	CASSPELNSGNTIYF	TGCGCCAGCAGTCCAGAACTAAACTCTGGAAACACCATATATTTT
-	TRBJ1-1	-	TRBV4-3	CASSQARQGYTEAFF	TGCGCCAGCAGCCAAGCACGTCAGGGGTACACTGAAGCTTTCTTT
-	TRBJ2-7	-	TRBV9	CASSHQGEGEQYF	TGTGCCAGCAGCCATCAGGGGGAGGGCGAGCAGTACTTC
-	TRBJ2-2	-	TRBV19	CASSMSRAAAGELFF	TGTGCCAGTAGTATGTCTAGGGCGGCGGCCGGGGAGCTGTTTTTT
-	TRBJ1-3	once	TRBV6-5	CASSYRAGSGNTIYF	TGTGCCAGCAGTTACAGGGCAGGGTCTGGAAACACCATATATTTT
-	TRBJ1-2	-	TRBV19	CASSIQSQTPYGYTF	TGTGCCAGTAGTATCCAATCCCAGACTCCCTATGGCTACACCTTC
TRBD1	TRBJ1-1	-	TRBV5-5	CASSPGQEKVGGAFF	TGTGCCAGCAGCCCGGGACAGGAGAAGGTAGGGGGAGCTTTCTTT
-	TRBJ2-1	-	TRBV6-2/TRBV6-3	CASSTEYNEQFF	TGTGCCAGCAGCACAGAATACAATGAGCAGTTCTTC
-	TRBJ1-1	-	TRBV6-1	CASSEALRLSGAFF	TGTGCCAGCAGTGAAGCGCTACGGTTATCGGGCGCTTTCTTT
TRBD1	TRBJ2-7	-	TRBV5-4	CASSPSLRDRDHEQYF	TGTGCCAGCAGCCCAAGCCTCCGGGACAGGGACCACGAGCAGTACTTC
-	TRBJ2-5	-	TRBV29-1	CSVVFEWETQYF	TGCAGCGTCGTATTCGAGTGGGAGACCCAGTACTTC
-	TRBJ2-7	once	TRBV29-1	CSATLLYEQYF	TGCAGCGCTACCTTACTCTACGAGCAGTACTTC
-	TRBJ2-5	-	TRBV4-1	CASSQPGRGGRKETQYF	TGCGCCAGCAGCCAACCAGGCCGAGGGGGGCGGAAAGAGACCCAGTACTTC
-	TRBJ1-5	few	TRBV5-1	CASSLFPTDGNQPQHF	TGCGCCAGCAGCTTATTCCCGACAGATGGTAATCAGCCCCAGCATTTT
-	TRBJ1-5	-	TRBV9	CASSVGQGHNQPQHF	TGTGCCAGCAGCGTAGGGCAGGGCCACAATCAGCCCCAGCATTTT
-	TRBJ1-1	once	TRBV6-2/TRBV6-3	CASSLRRTEAFF	TGTGCCAGCAGTTTGAGGAGGACTGAAGCTTTCTTT
-	TRBJ1-1	-	TRBV3-1/TRBV3-2	CASSHEIVNTEAFF	TGTGCCAGCAGCCATGAGATCGTGAACACTGAAGCTTTCTTT
TRBD2	TRBJ2-1	-	TRBV7-9	CASTAGTSGADEQFF	TGTGCCAGTACCGCCGGGACTAGCGGAGCCGATGAGCAGTTCTTC
-	TRBJ1-5	-	TRBV5-6	CASSTSQAYSNQPQHF	TGTGCCAGCAGCACCTCACAGGCGTATAGCAATCAGCCCCAGCATTTT
-	TRBJ2-7	-	TRBV2	CASSRGASLYEQYF	TGTGCCAGCAGTCGGGGGGCCTCTCTCTACGAGCAGTACTTC
-	TRBJ1-1	-	TRBV4-1	CASSQGMNTEAFF	TGCGCCAGCAGCCAAGGGATGAACACTGAAGCTTTCTTT